This T cell receptor (beta chain) came from a study of radiotherapy plus CTLA-4 blockade in lung cancer. Turning to the study itself: With about a third of patients having disease control, objective responses were seen in approximately 18%.

Losses at the gene ends were 5 bases for V and 9 bases for J; bases not matched to a gene: 8. CDR1 LNHDA and CDR2 SQIVND come from the germline V gene (reference sequence). CDR3 length: 14 residues. Study conclusions and caveats: Reported findings show early blood T cell clone dynamics, with interferon-beta, best predicted response. Expansion of tumor-derived TCR clones was observed in blood after radiotherapy plus ipilimumab.

Chemo-refractory metastatic non-small-cell lung cancer patients received focal radiation with ipilimumab CTLA-4 blockade. Clones were sequenced by immunoSEQ multiplex PCR, and TCRdb holds only the in-frame ones, with some missing. The repertoire includes fewer than 100,000 clones, 70% to 85% of them detected once, and 0.79% sits in the top ten. To note about this clone: Its antigen is not known.

The chain links TRBV19 to TRBJ2-1, with 9 bases matching TRBD2. This specimen was peripheral blood, taken from a patient treated with radiotherapy plus ipilimumab. This clonotype was sampled from a human donor with non-small cell lung cancer who had stable disease on radiotherapy plus ipilimumab. CDR3 amino acids: CASSPGLAFPEQFF. CDR3 nucleotides: TGTGCCAGTAGTCCGGGACTAGCATTTCCTGAGCAGTTCTTC.